Listed below are T cell receptor gamma chains from one sample, sequenced in a study of gamma-delta T cells after stem cell transplantation. TCRdb redid the clone calls on the RT-PCR reads with CATT. Among 1,500 to 2,000 gamma-chain clones listed, roughly 20% were seen once. Specimen: gamma-delta T cells. Receptors were obtained from a human donor. It is not recorded whose cells these are; they may come from a transplant donor. Both conserved end residues are part of each CDR3. Each record gives: J gene, V gene, clone size, CDR3 protein, CDR3 DNA. The size entry is marked missing in some rows and otherwise reads once, few, many or a size class.

TRGJP,TRGV9,NA,CALWEVPPQELGKKIKVF,TGTGCCTTGTGGGAGGTGCCCCCACAAGAGTTGGGCAAAAAAATCAAGGTATTT
TRGJ1/TRGJ2,TRGV3,few,CATWDSPNYYKKLF,TGTGCCACCTGGGACAGCCCGAATTATTATAAGAAACTCTTT
TRGJP2,TRGV2,medium-sized,CATWDGHGDWIKTF,TGTGCCACCTGGGACGGGCATGGTGATTGGATCAAGACGTTT
TRGJP,TRGV9,NA,CALWEVHMELGKKIKVF,TGTGCCTTGTGGGAGGTGCATATGGAGTTGGGCAAAAAAATCAAGGTATTT
TRGJ1/TRGJ2,TRGV2,few,CATWDEKYYKKLF,TGTGCCACCTGGGACGAAAAGTATTATAAGAAACTCTTT
TRGJ1/TRGJ2,TRGV8,NA,CATWDRPENYYKKLF,TGTGCCACCTGGGATAGGCCGGAAAATTATTATAAGAAACTCTTT
TRGJ1/TRGJ2,TRGV4,few,CATWDTYDYKKLF,TGTGCCACCTGGGATACTTACGATTATAAGAAACTCTTT
TRGJ1/TRGJ2,TRGV3,NA,CATWDRLAKKLF,TGTGCCACCTGGGACAGGCTGGCAAAGAAACTCTTT
TRGJP1,TRGV9,few,CALWETTGWFKIF,TGTGCCTTGTGGGAAACCACTGGTTGGTTCAAGATATTT
TRGJ1/TRGJ2,TRGV2,NA,CATWEGYGYKKLF,TGTGCCACCTGGGAGGGGTACGGCTATAAGAAACTCTTT
TRGJP2,TRGV4,few,CATWERISGSDWIKTF,TGTGCCACCTGGGAGAGGATCAGTGGTAGTGATTGGATCAAGACGTTT
TRGJ1/TRGJ2,TRGV5,large,CATWDRGNYYKKLF,TGTGCCACCTGGGACCGAGGGAATTATTATAAGAAACTCTTT
TRGJ1/TRGJ2,TRGV4,NA,CATWDDVKLF,TGTGCCACCTGGGATGACGTGAAACTCTTT
TRGJ1/TRGJ2,TRGV3,few,CATWDRRTKLF,TGTGCCACCTGGGACAGGCGGACGAAACTCTTT
TRGJ1/TRGJ2,TRGV2,NA,CATRDGPYYKKLF,TGTGCCACCAGGGACGGCCCATATTATAAGAAACTCTTT
TRGJ1/TRGJ2,TRGV8,few,CATWDRLVKLF,TGTGCCACCTGGGATAGGCTGGTGAAACTCTTT
TRGJ1/TRGJ2,TRGV3,NA,CATWDTSHYKKLF,TGTGCCACCTGGGACACGTCTCATTATAAGAAACTCTTT
TRGJ1/TRGJ2,TRGV5,once,CATWDWYKNLF,TGTGCCACCTGGGACTGGTATAAGAACCTCTTT
TRGJ1/TRGJ2,TRGV9,NA,CALWEVQRYKKLF,TGTGCCCTGTGGGAGGTGCAAAGGTATAAGAAACTCTTT
TRGJ1/TRGJ2,TRGV8,large,CATWDRTYKKLF,TGTGCCACCTGGGATAGAACCTATAAGAAACTCTTT
TRGJ1/TRGJ2,TRGV4,few,CATWDGDYKRLF,TGTGCCACCTGGGATGGGGACTATAAGAGACTCTTT
TRGJ1/TRGJ2,TRGV9,NA,CALWESPGGYKKLF,TGTGCCTTGTGGGAGTCCCCTGGGGGCTATAAGAAACTCTTT
TRGJ1/TRGJ2,TRGV2,few,CATWDGRNYYKKLF,TGTGCCACCTGGGACGGGCGCAATTATTATAAGAAACTCTTT
TRGJ1/TRGJ2,TRGV9,NA,CALWEVRSVYKKLF,TGTGCCTTGTGGGAGGTGCGGTCAGTTTATAAGAAACTCTTT
TRGJ1/TRGJ2,TRGV4,NA,CATWDSKVGKLF,TGTGCCACCTGGGATTCGAAGGTAGGGAAACTCTTT
TRGJ1/TRGJ2,TRGV4,few,CATWDDPNYYKKLF,TGTGCCACCTGGGATGATCCGAATTATTATAAGAAACTCTTT
TRGJP1,TRGV2,NA,CATWDGCTGWFKIF,TGTGCCACCTGGGACGGGTGCACTGGTTGGTTCAAGATATTT
TRGJ1/TRGJ2,TRGV9,few,CALWEVPIKKLF,TGTGCCTTGTGGGAGGTGCCGATTAAGAAACTCTTT
TRGJP,TRGV9,large,CALWRGQELGKKIKVF,TGTGCCTTGTGGAGGGGGCAAGAGTTGGGCAAAAAAATCAAGGTATTT
TRGJ1/TRGJ2,TRGV5,few,CATWDTPPNYYKKLF,TGTGCCACCTGGGACACACCACCGAATTATTATAAGAAACTCTTT
TRGJ1/TRGJ2,TRGV4,large,CATWDLWGGYKKLF,TGTGCCACCTGGGACCTCTGGGGGGGATATAAGAAACTCTTT
TRGJ1/TRGJ2,TRGV4,NA,CATWADKKLF,TGTGCCACCTGGGCAGATAAGAAACTCTTT
TRGJ1/TRGJ2,TRGV5,once,CATRDYYKKLF,TGTGCCACACGAGATTATTATAAGAAACTCTTT
TRGJP2,TRGV8,NA,CATWDVSSDWIKTF,TGTGCCACCTGGGATGTTAGTAGTGATTGGATCAAGACGTTT
TRGJ1/TRGJ2,TRGV9,NA,CALWEVGTRSYYKKLF,TGTGCCTTGTGGGAGGTGGGGACCCGTAGTTATTATAAGAAACTCTTT
TRGJ1/TRGJ2,TRGV8,NA,CATWDRLMKLF,TGTGCCACCTGGGATAGGCTGATGAAACTCTTT
TRGJ1/TRGJ2,TRGV5,few,CATWNRPVDYKKLF,TGTGCCACCTGGAACAGGCCTGTGGATTATAAGAAACTCTTT
TRGJ1/TRGJ2,TRGV2,NA,CATWDGPVYYKKLF,TGTGCCACCTGGGACGGGCCAGTTTATTATAAGAAACTCTTT
TRGJP,TRGV3,large,CATWAHARELGKKIKVF,TGTGCCACCTGGGCCCACGCAAGGGAGTTGGGCAAAAAAATCAAGGTATTT
TRGJ1/TRGJ2,TRGV4,NA,CATWDGSAWYYKKLF,TGTGCCACCTGGGATGGGTCCGCTTGGTATTATAAGAAACTCTTT
TRGJ1/TRGJ2,TRGV4,large,CATWILDYKKLF,TGTGCCACCTGGATCCTAGATTATAAGAAACTCTTT
TRGJ1/TRGJ2,TRGV3,NA,CATWDRLNYKKLF,TGCGCCACCTGGGACAGGCTCAACTATAAGAAACTCTTT
TRGJ1/TRGJ2,TRGV3,large,CATWDQYYKKLF,TGTGCCACCTGGGACCAGTATTATAAGAAACTCTTT
TRGJP,TRGV9,medium-sized,CALWEVPQELGKKIKVF,TGTGCCTTGTGGGAGGTGCCCCAAGAGTTGGGCAAAAAAATCAAGGTATTT
TRGJ1/TRGJ2,TRGV3,NA,CATWDSSDKKLF,TGTGCCACCTGGGATAGCAGCGATAAGAAACTCTTT
TRGJ1/TRGJ2,TRGV4,large,CATWDALYYKKLF,TGTGCCACCTGGGATGCGCTTTATTATAAGAAACTCTTT
TRGJ1/TRGJ2,TRGV4,NA,CATWDGPKKLF,TGTGCCACCTGGGATGGGCCAAAGAAACTCTTT
TRGJ1/TRGJ2,TRGV5,large,CATWDRRDYKKLF,TGTGCCACCTGGGACAGGCGTGATTATAAGAAACTCTTT
TRGJ1/TRGJ2,TRGV9,few,CALWERCKKLF,TGTGCCTTGTGGGAGAGATGTAAGAAACTCTTT
TRGJ1/TRGJ2,TRGV4,NA,CATWDYKKLF,TGTGCCACCTGGGATTATAAGAAACTCTTT
TRGJ1/TRGJ2,TRGV4,large,CATWDGHYKKLF,TGTGCCACCTGGGATGGTCATTATAAGAAACTCTTT
TRGJ1/TRGJ2,TRGV2,NA,CATWDGVYYKKLF,TGTGCCACCTGGGACGGGGTTTATTATAAGAAACTCTTT
TRGJ1/TRGJ2,TRGV4,few,CATWDGFDYYKKLF,TGTGCCACCTGGGATGGGTTTGATTATTATAAGAAACTCTTT